This is a list of T cell receptor beta chains from one sample in a study of T-cell reconstitution after alpha-beta-depleted transplantation in children. TCRdb processed the PCR reads anew with MiXCR; each CDR3 protein has one entry. Of some 530,000 distinct CDR3 sequences in the sample, around 13% were seen once. The sequencing used PBMCs from the stem cell graft donor, collected from the stem cell graft. Receptors originate from a human donor who donated a stem cell graft to a child with combined immunodeficiency. CDR3s include the opening cysteine and the closing phenylalanine or tryptophan. Each record gives: D gene, J gene, clone size, V gene, CDR3 protein, CDR3 DNA. D genes are given only for firm matches. Clone size is stated in some rows and not others, as once, few, many or a class when expanded.

TRBD2 | TRBJ2-1 | many | TRBV28 | CASSFPSGGSYNEQFF | TGTGCCAGCAGTTTCCCTAGCGGGGGCTCCTACAATGAGCAGTTCTTC
TRBD1 | TRBJ2-7 | few | TRBV9 | CASSGTGGNEQYF | TGTGCCAGCTCCGGGACAGGGGGCAACGAGCAGTACTTC
TRBD1 | TRBJ2-3 | - | TRBV29-1 | CSVFPGQGFTDTQYF | TGCAGCGTTTTCCCGGGACAGGGTTTCACAGATACGCAGTATTTT
- | TRBJ2-7 | many | TRBV12-3/TRBV12-4 | CASSPQGGSYEQYF | TGTGCCAGCAGTCCTCAGGGGGGGTCCTACGAGCAGTACTTC
- | TRBJ1-4 | - | TRBV20-1 | CSARTGLNEKLFF | TGCAGTGCTAGAACGGGTCTTAATGAAAAACTGTTTTTT